This T cell receptor beta chain was obtained from a study of cytomegalovirus exposure and HLA in healthy donors. The study ran its PCR with 60 Vbeta and 13 Jbeta primers. Assay: immunoSEQ multiplex PCR; the TCRdb copy retains only in-frame clones and omits some. The repertoire holds about 140,000 clones, with 80% as singletons. This clone came up once. CDR1 is SGHTA, CDR2 FQGNSA, per germline. The CDR3 has 13 residues. V dropped 2 bases and J dropped 0 bases, with 4 bases sitting between them. The sample comprised PBMCs. The sequence was collected from a woman in her thirties or forties in good health and CMV-seronegative. The V gene is TRBV7-2, the J gene TRBJ1-2; D unclear. The CDR3, as DNA: TGTGCCAGCAGCTTATCAGCTAACTATGGCTACACCTTC. It translates to CASSLSANYGYTF.